The clone carrying this T cell receptor beta chain was seen a handful of times. Antigen unknown. The data were taken from a study of identical twins. Study observations and caveats: An excess of low generation probability was shown by twin-shared out-of-frame alpha sequences. Insertions ran lower in abundant cord blood beta clonotypes, though not in memory repertoires. Twins' excess sharing was less marked for out-of-frame beta sequences.

MiXCR, applied by TCRdb to the 5' RACE reads, yields one record per CDR3 protein. This table has 500,000 to 650,000 distinct CDR3 sequences, around 22% appearing once. Trimming shortened V by 1 base and J by 2 bases, and 11 bases separated the two germline ends. This CDR3 is built from 14 residues. The germline V gene encodes CDR1 DFQATT and CDR2 SNEGSKA (reference sequence). These data were also filed under a second study, of yellow fever vaccine responses in identical twins.

The material sequenced was CD4+ T cells sorted from blood. The chain couples TRBV20-1 to TRBJ1-1; D gene uncertain. This receptor was taken from a woman between 18 and 29 years old in good health. CDR3 nucleotides: TGCAGTGCTAGAGGTTACGGAATAAACACTGAAGCTTTCTTT. This gives the protein CSARGYGINTEAFF.